This TCR beta chain was obtained from a study of blood T cell repertoires in COVID-19. Study background: Samples representing acute and convalescent COVID-19 were sourced from the United States, Italy and Spain. PBMCs, B-cell-depleted T cells, or T cells provided the cDNA or gDNA that made up the material.

The data were produced by immunoSEQ multiplex PCR, yet TCRdb's version contains in-frame clones alone and is incomplete. The top ten clones hold about 8.9% of a sample with about 150,000 clones, roughly 84% of them seen once. Germline CDR1 reads SGHRS; CDR2 reads YFSETQ. This CDR3 contains 16 residues. Trimming left V 3 bases short and J 1 base short, with 15 bases between. V gene TRBV5-1 combines with J gene TRBJ2-3; TRBD1 is a possible D gene (5 bases). Sequenced input: peripheral blood. This sequence originates from a woman between 45 and 60 years old with acute or convalescent COVID-19. CDR3 coding DNA: TGCGCCAGCAGCTCCCAGCAGGTAGGGGGCACAGATACGCAGTATTTT. Protein: CASSSQQVGGTDTQYF.